The 17 T cell receptor beta chains given below trace back to one sample, sequenced in a study of cytomegalovirus exposure and HLA in healthy donors. It was with 60 Vbeta and 13 Jbeta primers that the PCR ran. Using immunoSEQ multiplex PCR, the repertoire was profiled, and TCRdb retains in-frame clones only, with some absent. This sample has 72,000 or so clones, with around 79% found just once. The sample consisted of PBMCs. Receptors were obtained from a woman aged 25-40 years in good health and CMV-seropositive.

V gene TRBV30 combines with J gene TRBJ1-5, with D unclear. The ends were cut back, 1 base at V and 3 bases at J, with 7 bases in the middle. Germline V CDR1 and CDR2: GTSNPN, SVGIG (reference sequence). This CDR3 spans 13 amino acids. This CDR3 is CAWSESNNQPQHF. CDR3 DNA sequence: TGTGCCTGGAGTGAATCTAACAATCAGCCCCAGCATTTT.

The genes are TRBV11-3 and TRBJ2-3; 8 positions match TRBD2. Germline V gene lookup returns CDR1 SGHNT and CDR2 YENEEA. The junction had 12 bases not matched to a gene; V was cut back by 5 bases and J by 5 bases. The CDR3 length is 16 residues. This CDR3 reads CASSVGPGGPGDTQYF. In DNA form, the CDR3 reads TGTGCCAGCAGCGTCGGACCGGGAGGGCCCGGAGATACGCAGTATTTT.

The chain employs TRBV10-3 and TRBJ1-3; 10 positions match TRBD1. The CDR3 is 16 amino acids. Germline trimming cut 7 bases from V and 2 bases from J; bases unmatched to any gene: 8. Per germline, CDR1 ENHRY and CDR2 SYGVKD. The CDR3 bases are TGTGCCATCAAGATTGGACAGGGGGTACCTGGAAACACCATATATTTT. Its translation: CAIKIGQGVPGNTIYF.

CDR3 residues: CASSDRGSYNSPLHF. The CDR3 region has the DNA TGTGCCAGCAGCGATAGGGGGTCCTATAATTCACCCCTCCACTTT. The chain combines TRBV2 with TRBJ1-6; weak D call: TRBD1 (6 bases). Trimming stripped 6 bases from V and 1 base from J, with 10 bases between. From germline, CDR1 is SNHLY and CDR2 FYNNEI. The CDR3 is 15 amino acids. The full variable domain, in which reference TRBV2 and TRBJ1-6 provide the parts outside the CDR3, is EPEVTQTPSHQVTQMGQEVILRCVPISNHLYFYWYRQILGQKVEFLVSFYNNEISEKSEIFDDQFSVERPDGSNFTLKIRSTKLEDSAMYFCASSDRGSYNSPLHFGNGTRLTVT.

This chain connects TRBV28 to TRBJ1-2, with D uncertain. Germline V gene lookup returns CDR1 MDHEN and CDR2 SYDVKM. Trimming stripped 4 bases from V and 0 bases from J, with 15 bases between. This CDR3 comprises 16 residues. Here the CDR3 reads CASSSPTVGANYGYTF. The CDR3 nucleotides read TGTGCCAGCAGTTCCCCCACCGTGGGAGCTAACTATGGCTACACCTTC.

This chain uses TRBV18 with TRBJ2-3; D possibly corresponds to TRBD2 (5 bases). V dropped 5 bases and J dropped 10 bases, with 13 bases sitting between them. Germline assignment: CDR1 KGHSH and CDR2 LQKENI. The CDR3 has 12 residues. The CDR3 reads CASSTLDEAQYF. The CDR3 DNA reads TGTGCCAGCTCAACACTAGATGAGGCGCAGTATTTT. Full variable domain (remainder filled in from reference TRBV18 and TRBJ2-3): NAGVMQNPRHLVRRRGQEARLRCSPMKGHSHVYWYRQLPEEGLKFMVYLQKENIIDESGMPKERFSAEFPKEGPSILRIQQVVRGDSAAYFCASSTLDEAQYFGPGTRLTVL.

The V call is TRBV28, the J call TRBJ2-7; 12 bases agree with TRBD1. The J segment lost 6 bases and the V segment lost 5 bases, leaving 17 bases of the junction unmatched. Germline V gene sequence: CDR1 MDHEN, CDR2 SYDVKM. The length of the CDR3 is 18 residues. CDR3: CASSRQAPGQGAAGEQYF. CDR3 nucleotides: TGTGCCAGCAGTCGTCAAGCCCCGGGACAGGGGGCGGCAGGCGAGCAGTACTTC.

The gene calls are TRBV5-6 and TRBJ2-1; no definite D call. The CDR3 extends over 16 amino acids. Trimming cost V 1 base and J 1 base, with 12 bases left between them. Germline V gives CDR1 SGHDT, CDR2 YYEEEE. CDR3: CASSLMASWSYNEQFF. The CDR3 region has the DNA TGTGCCAGCAGCTTGATGGCTAGTTGGTCCTACAATGAGCAGTTCTTC.

The rearrangement uses TRBV30 and TRBJ2-1; D might be TRBD1 (6 bases). V shed 3 bases and J shed 10 bases, with 10 bases lying between them. Looked up from germline, CDR1 is GTSNPN and CDR2 is SVGIG (reference sequence). The CDR3 covers 11 residues. The CDR3: CAWSAGVEQFF. CDR3 sequence (DNA): TGTGCCTGGAGCGCAGGGGTAGAGCAGTTCTTC.

This chain uses TRBV30 with TRBJ2-7; 7 bases are a match to TRBD1. The V gene end was trimmed by 7 bases and the J gene end by 4 bases; junction bases not matched to a gene: 13. The CDR3 consists of 14 residues. Looked up from germline, CDR1 is GTSNPN and CDR2 is SVGIG (reference sequence). The CDR3 bases are TGTGCCTCAACACCCGGGACAGCCAGGTACGAGCAGTACTTC. It is translated as CASTPGTARYEQYF. The full variable domain, with the rest looked up from reference TRBV30 and TRBJ2-7, is SQTIHQWPATLVQPVGSPLSLECTVEGTSNPNLYWYRQAAGRGLQLLFYSVGIGQISSEVPQNLSASRPQDRQFILSSKKLLLSDSGFYLCASTPGTARYEQYFGPGTRLTVT.

The J gene is TRBJ2-3, the V gene TRBV6-4; tentative D call: TRBD2 (6 bases). This CDR3 comprises 12 residues. Germline assignment: CDR1 MRHNA and CDR2 SNTAGT. V lost 5 bases and J lost 13, with 16 bases in between. CDR3: CASSLTERREYF. CDR3 DNA sequence: TGTGCCAGCAGTCTGACAGAGAGGAGGGAGTATTTT.

CDR3 in DNA: TGTGCCAGCAGCCCGGGGGGGGCACCCAATAATTCACCCCTCCACTTT. Translating gives CASSPGGAPNNSPLHF. V gene TRBV7-2 combines with J gene TRBJ1-6, with TRBD1 as a possible D gene (6 bases). The CDR3 extends over 16 amino acids. CDR1 SGHTA and CDR2 FQGNSA come from the germline V gene. The V and J ends lost 5 bases and 5 bases respectively, with 16 bases between them.

The V gene is TRBV28, the J gene TRBJ2-1; 7 nucleotides line up with TRBD2. This CDR3 comprises 19 residues. Per the germline V gene, CDR1 is MDHEN and CDR2 is SYDVKM. V gave up 3 bases and J gave up 9 bases; unmatched junction bases: 23. CDR3 residues: CASSFSVRRGRARWGEQFF. The CDR3 DNA is TGTGCCAGCAGTTTTTCTGTTCGACGGGGGAGGGCTAGGTGGGGTGAGCAGTTCTTC.

This chain uses TRBV27 with TRBJ2-7, with 7 bases identical to TRBD2. Unmatched junction bases numbered 12, after V lost 8 bases and J lost 2 bases. Germline-derived CDR1 and CDR2 are MNHEY and SMNVEV (reference sequence). The CDR3 length is 15 residues. The CDR3 nucleotides are TGTGCCAGCTCGAGTTTGGAGCGGGATCCCTACGAGCAGTACTTC. This translates into CASSSLERDPYEQYF.

The chain has TRBV6-1 and TRBJ2-7, with 10 bases identical to TRBD2. The CDR3 totals 15 residues. V trimming: 7 bases; J trimming: 4 bases; junction bases outside the gene matches: 10. Per the germline V gene, CDR1 is MNHNS and CDR2 is SASEGT. The DNA for the CDR3 is TGTGCCAGCAAGTCTAGCGGGAGAAATACTTACGAGCAGTACTTC. Protein product: CASKSSGRNTYEQYF.

The CDR3 loop reads CASRGGANEKLFF. The CDR3 coding sequence is TGTGCCAGCAGAGGGGGGGCTAATGAAAAACTGTTTTTT. The rearrangement uses TRBV28 and TRBJ1-4; D perhaps matches TRBD1 (6 bases). The CDR3 consists of 13 residues. Germline CDR1 reads MDHEN; CDR2 reads SYDVKM. V dropped 6 bases and J dropped 3 bases, with 8 bases sitting between them. Full variable domain (outside the CDR3, taken from reference TRBV28 and TRBJ1-4): DVKVTQSSRYLVKRTGEKVFLECVQDMDHENMFWYRQDPGLGLRLIYFSYDVKMKEKGDIPEGYSVSREKKERFSLILESASTNQTSMYLCASRGGANEKLFFGSGTQLSVL.

The chain uses TRBV4-3 and TRBJ2-1; the match to TRBD2 covers 10 bases. J gave up 6 bases and V 0 bases, and 5 bases lay outside the gene matches. The CDR3 extends over 16 amino acids. Germline values: CDR1 LGHNA, CDR2 YSLEER. CDR3 sequence reads: CASSQDSPSGSNEQFF. Here the CDR3 DNA reads TGCGCCAGCAGCCAAGATTCGCCTAGCGGGAGCAATGAGCAGTTCTTC.